A single sample gave rise to the 29 T cell receptor beta chains below, sequenced in a study of T cells in Graves' hyperthyroidism and ophthalmopathy. Amplified TCR beta CDR3 regions came from RNA transcripts. The HTBI primer set was used in a first-round RT-PCR of the TCR CDR3. MiXCR was run by TCRdb on the multiplex PCR reads, yielding one entry per CDR3 protein. The sample consists of some 600,000 distinct CDR3 sequences, approximately 13% of them appearing once. Input material: blood. The source is a woman younger than 45 with Graves' hyperthyroidism that later progressed to Graves' ophthalmopathy.

This clonotype was seen at least ten times. The chain couples TRBV5-6 to TRBJ2-7; possibly TRBD1 for D (5 bases). The CDR3 length is 13 residues. Germline CDR1 is SGHDT and CDR2 is YYEEEE. V gave up 3 bases and J gave up 6 bases, with 13 bases separating them. The CDR3 region has the DNA TGTGCCAGCAGCTCTCTACAGGTGGGCGAGCAGTACTTC. Protein sequence: CASSSLQVGEQYF.

This clonotype was seen a handful of times. CDR3 nucleotide sequence: TGCAGTGCTAGGGTAGACAGGGGCTACGAGCAGTACTTC. Encoded protein: CSARVDRGYEQYF. The chain employs TRBV20-1 and TRBJ2-7; 8 bases fit TRBD1. V shed 3 bases, J shed 3 bases, and the junction held 4 bases outside the gene matches. This CDR3 is 13 amino acids long. Germline V lookup: CDR1 DFQATT, CDR2 SNEGSKA (reference sequence).

This clonotype has at least ten counts. The chain has TRBV28 and TRBJ2-3; 9 bases fit TRBD1. With V trimmed by 6 bases and J by 5 bases, 9 bases remained unmatched. This CDR3 has 15 residues. Germline V gene sequence: CDR1 MDHEN, CDR2 SYDVKM. This CDR3 reads CASSPGGQGGDTQYF. The CDR3 region has the DNA TGTGCCAGCAGCCCCGGGGGACAGGGTGGAGATACGCAGTATTTT.

This clonotype was counted a few times. This chain uses TRBV27 with TRBJ2-3; 11 bases agree with TRBD2. The CDR3 is made up of 13 amino acids. Germline V CDR1 and CDR2: MNHEY, SMNVEV (reference sequence). J lost 11 bases, V lost 5 bases, and 6 bases had no gene match. The CDR3 region has the DNA TGTGCCAGCAGTAGGACTAGCGGGTCTAGGCAGTATTTT. Residues: CASSRTSGSRQYF.

This clonotype appeared a few times. V is TRBV29-1 and J is TRBJ2-5; D is unresolved. This CDR3 has 13 residues. The germline V gene encodes CDR1 SQVTM and CDR2 ANQGSEA. V dropped 3 bases and J dropped 2 bases, with 10 bases sitting between them. CDR3 region: CSVDSGRQETQYF. The CDR3 region has the DNA TGCAGCGTTGATTCCGGACGGCAAGAGACCCAGTACTTC.

The chain links TRBV7-8 to TRBJ2-7; 7 bases are shared with TRBD2. Germline CDR1 and CDR2: SGHVS and FQNEAQ. V dropped 6 bases and J dropped 3; count of bases not matched to a gene: 8. This CDR3 region has 14 residues. CDR3 nucleotides: TGTGCCAGCAGTTCTTTCTCGGGAGGCTACGAGCAGTACTTC. Residues: CASSSFSGGYEQYF.

The chain joins TRBV14 to TRBJ2-1; no definite D call. Germline values: CDR1 SGHDN, CDR2 FVKESK. This CDR3 has 12 residues. V was clipped by 4 bases and J by 7 bases, with 8 bases between them. CDR3 sequence: CASSLTINEQFF. CDR3 nucleotides: TGTGCCAGCAGCCTTACTATTAATGAGCAGTTCTTC. Filled out from reference TRBV14 and TRBJ2-1, the complete variable domain reads EAGVTQFPSHSVIEKGQTVTLRCDPISGHDNLYWYRRVMGKEIKFLLHFVKESKQDESGMPNNRFLAERTGGTYSTLKVQPAELEDSGVYFCASSLTINEQFFGPGTRLTVL.

This clonotype was detected many times. This rearrangement joins TRBV5-1 to TRBJ1-1; D possibly corresponds to TRBD1 (5 bases). CDR3 length: 14 residues. Germline CDR1 reads SGHRS; CDR2 reads YFSETQ. Trimming removed 0 bases at V and 10 bases at J, with 16 bases between. Written as DNA, the CDR3 is TGCGCCAGCAGCTTGGATGGGGCCCCAAACCGAGCTTTCTTT. This gives the protein CASSLDGAPNRAFF.

V gene TRBV20-1 combines with J gene TRBJ2-1; 15 bases match TRBD2. This CDR3 contains 20 residues. Germline loops: CDR1 DFQATT, CDR2 SNEGSKA (reference sequence). J lost 0 bases, V lost 4 bases, and 13 bases had no gene match. The CDR3: CSAIGTSGRSSFSSYNEQFF. The CDR3 DNA reads as TGCAGTGCTATTGGGACTAGCGGGAGGTCCTCTTTCAGCTCCTACAATGAGCAGTTCTTC.

This clonotype was seen at least ten times. This chain joins TRBV7-2 and TRBJ2-7; 8 bases are a match to TRBD1. Looked up from germline, CDR1 is SGHTA and CDR2 is FQGNSA. V was clipped by 5 bases and J by 4 bases; unmatched bases: 10. This CDR3 has 15 residues. CDR3 region: CASSERQGASYEQYF. In DNA form, the CDR3 reads TGTGCCAGCAGCGAGAGGCAGGGGGCGTCTTACGAGCAGTACTTC.

In its sample, this clonotype was seen a few times. The genes are TRBV25-1 and TRBJ2-2; 8 bases are a match to TRBD2. The ends lost 3 bases at V and 1 base at J; junction bases unmatched: 1. In germline, CDR1 is MGHDK, CDR2 SYGVNS. CDR3 size: 15 residues. CDR3 residues: CASSDGGGNTGELFF. CDR3 bases: TGTGCCAGCAGTGACGGGGGGGGGAACACCGGGGAGCTGTTTTTT.

V is TRBV13 and J is TRBJ2-3, with 9 bases matching TRBD2. The CDR3 covers 15 residues. Germline V gene sequence: CDR1 PRHDT, CDR2 FYEKMQ (reference sequence). With 6 bases clipped from V and 6 bases from J, the junction kept 10 bases outside the gene matches. The CDR3 loop reads CASSYSGSSLDTQYF. The CDR3 bases are TGTGCCAGCAGTTATAGCGGGAGTAGCTTGGATACGCAGTATTTT.

Ten or more counts support this clonotype. The chain employs TRBV30 and TRBJ2-7; no clear D. V was clipped by 4 bases and J by 0 bases, with 10 bases between them. The length of the CDR3 is 13 residues. Per germline, CDR1 GTSNPN and CDR2 SVGIG (reference sequence). Here the CDR3 DNA reads TGTGCCTGGACGACGGCTAACTCCTACGAGCAGTACTTC. Translated: CAWTTANSYEQYF.

The chain links TRBV6-4 to TRBJ2-7; perhaps TRBD1 as D (9 bases). The CDR3 sequence is 19 residues long. Germline values: CDR1 MRHNA, CDR2 SNTAGT. V was shortened by 3 bases and J by 7 bases, with 31 bases between the two germline ends. The CDR3 protein is CASSEVGQGVAGGMDEQYF. The CDR3 DNA reads as TGTGCCAGCAGTGAGGTGGGACAGGGCGTGGCGGGAGGAATGGATGAGCAGTACTTC.

This clonotype was observed a few times. CDR3: CASSVRDEQYF. DNA of the CDR3: TGTGCCAGCAGTGTCAGGGACGAGCAGTACTTC. The chain has TRBV28 and TRBJ2-7; D is perhaps TRBD1 (5 bases). Between the trimmed V and J ends, which lost 5 bases and 5 bases, there was a span of 7 bases. The CDR3 runs 11 residues. CDR1 MDHEN and CDR2 SYDVKM come from the germline V gene.

The table lists this clonotype with many counts. The chain joins TRBV29-1 to TRBJ2-5; D gene uncertain. Germline CDR1 is SQVTM and CDR2 is ANQGSEA. CDR3 length: 12 residues. With 5 bases removed from V and 2 bases from J, the gap between germline ends came to 9 bases. CDR3: CSVRRGQETQYF. The CDR3 region has the DNA TGCAGCGTTCGGCGCGGACAAGAGACCCAGTACTTC.

There are a few counts of this clonotype. V and J are TRBV12-3 or TRBV12-4 and TRBJ1-2, with D tentatively TRBD1 (6 bases). Trimming pared 6 bases from V and 8 bases from J, leaving 22 bases between. This CDR3 is built from 15 residues. The CDR3 nucleotides read TGTGCCAGCAGCTGGGGGCAGGGGCACCCTTGGGGCTACACCTTC. The encoded protein is CASSWGQGHPWGYTF.

This chain connects TRBV3-1 to TRBJ2-7, with D tentatively TRBD2 (6 bases). The CDR3 consists of 14 residues. The V gene's germline CDR1 is LGHDT and CDR2 YNNKEL (reference sequence). With 4 bases removed from V and 7 bases from J, the gap between germline ends came to 17 bases. The DNA of the CDR3 is TGTGCCAGCAGCCCACGACTAGAGTCAGAAGAGCAGTACTTC. Encoded protein: CASSPRLESEEQYF.

This clonotype was seen only a few times. V usage is TRBV7-3 and J usage is TRBJ2-2, with D unclear. Looked up from germline, CDR1 is SGHTA and CDR2 is FQGTGA. Trimming pared 4 bases from V and 1 base from J, leaving 7 bases between. This CDR3 has 14 residues. CDR3 sequence: CASSSSKNTGELFF. The CDR3 bases are TGTGCCAGCAGCTCCAGTAAGAACACCGGGGAGCTGTTTTTT.

This clonotype has at least ten counts. This chain connects TRBV4-2 to TRBJ2-5, with D perhaps TRBD1 or TRBD2 (5 bases each). Germline V CDR1 and CDR2: LGHNA, YNFKEQ. This CDR3 region has 17 residues. V lost 4 bases and J 2 bases, leaving 20 bases between the germline ends. The CDR3 protein is CASSPPYATGPQETQYF. For the CDR3, the DNA is TGTGCCAGCAGCCCCCCCTATGCCACGGGACCTCAAGAGACCCAGTACTTC.

This clonotype appeared a few times. This chain uses TRBV5-5 with TRBJ2-2, with 7 bases that match TRBD2. The V gene end was trimmed by 0 bases and the J gene end by 5 bases; junction bases not matched to a gene: 4. Germline loops: CDR1 SGHKS, CDR2 YYEKEE (reference sequence). The CDR3 sequence is 15 residues long. The CDR3 loop reads CASSLEAGPTGELFF. The CDR3 DNA follows: TGTGCCAGCAGCTTGGAAGCGGGACCTACCGGGGAGCTGTTTTTT.

This clonotype was seen repeatedly, ten times or more. The V call is TRBV28, the J call TRBJ1-4, with 9 positions matching TRBD1. The V segment lost 3 bases and the J segment 7 bases; nucleotides outside the gene matches: 3. Per germline, CDR1 MDHEN and CDR2 SYDVKM. This CDR3 is 14 amino acids long. CDR3 loop: CASSLTGGVEKLFF. In DNA, the CDR3 is TGTGCCAGCAGTTTGACAGGGGGAGTTGAAAAACTGTTTTTT.

As concerns this clonotype: Germline and junction disagree at one end, which may indicate a read error. The V call is TRBV6-2 or TRBV6-3, the J call TRBJ2-1; maybe TRBD1 (5 bases). Germline V gene sequence: CDR1 MNHEY, CDR2 SVGEGT. This CDR3 has 12 residues. The CDR3 is CTSSYSLGAQFF. The CDR3 DNA sequence: TGTACCAGCAGTTACTCGTTAGGGGCGCAGTTCTTC.

This chain connects TRBV29-1 to TRBJ2-1; 10 bases are a match to TRBD2. In germline, CDR1 is SQVTM, CDR2 ANQGSEA. The CDR3 covers 13 residues. The trim removed 7 bases at V and 8 bases at J, leaving 8 bases unmatched. CDR3 protein: CSAGLAGVYEQFF. As DNA, the CDR3 is TGCAGCGCTGGGCTAGCGGGAGTCTATGAGCAGTTCTTC.

The rearrangement joins TRBV12-3 or TRBV12-4 to TRBJ2-2, with unresolved D. Trimming removed 0 bases from V and 0 bases from J, with 11 bases in between. The CDR3 is made up of 17 amino acids. The CDR3 here is CASSLAVRFANTGELFF. CDR3 nucleotide sequence: TGTGCCAGCAGTTTAGCTGTCAGGTTCGCGAACACCGGGGAGCTGTTTTTT.

The chain recombines TRBV5-1 with TRBJ2-1; 11 bases agree with TRBD2. The CDR3 spans 17 residues. Trimming at V came to 4 bases and at J to 9 bases, leaving 15 bases not matched to a gene. Germline CDR1 SGHRS, CDR2 YFSETQ. The CDR3 DNA reads as TGCGCCAGCAGCCCCCTAGGGGGGACTAGCGGAGGGGGTGAGCAGTTCTTC. Translated, it gives CASSPLGGTSGGGEQFF.

The rearrangement links TRBV18 to TRBJ2-4, with D unresolved. V was cut by 6 bases and J by 3 bases, with 9 bases left in between. The CDR3 runs to 13 residues. Germline values: CDR1 KGHSH, CDR2 LQKENI. In nucleotides, the CDR3 is TGTGCCAGCTCTGTAAATATCAAAAACATTCAGTACTTC. Translation: CASSVNIKNIQYF.

This clonotype was seen repeatedly, ten times or more. The chain employs TRBV28 and TRBJ1-4; 8 bases map to TRBD1. Germline assignment: CDR1 MDHEN and CDR2 SYDVKM. The V and J ends lost 2 bases and 0 bases, in that order; junction bases with no gene match: 14. CDR3 length equals 20 residues. In DNA, the CDR3 is TGTGCCAGCAGTTTAGCCCCCGTCGGACAGGGCCATGCAACTAATGAAAAACTGTTTTTT. It encodes CASSLAPVGQGHATNEKLFF.

This clonotype was recorded at least ten times. The chain is built from TRBV11-3 and TRBJ1-6, with D unclear. Germline V lookup: CDR1 SGHNT, CDR2 YENEEA. Trimming pared 5 bases from V and 0 bases from J, leaving 8 bases between. This CDR3 has 15 residues. The CDR3 bases are TGTGCCAGCAGCATAGGGAGCTCCTATAATTCACCCCTCCACTTT. Translated: CASSIGSSYNSPLHF.